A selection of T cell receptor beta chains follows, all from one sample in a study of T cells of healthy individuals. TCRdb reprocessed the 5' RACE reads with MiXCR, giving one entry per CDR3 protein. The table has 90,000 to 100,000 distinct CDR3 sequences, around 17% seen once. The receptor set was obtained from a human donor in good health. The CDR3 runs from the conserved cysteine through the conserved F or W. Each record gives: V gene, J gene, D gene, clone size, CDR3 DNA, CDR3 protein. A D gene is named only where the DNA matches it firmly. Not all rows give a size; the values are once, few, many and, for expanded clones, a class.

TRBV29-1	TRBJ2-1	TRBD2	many	TGCAGCGTTTTCCCTAGACTAGCGGGCAATGAGCAGTTCTTC	CSVFPRLAGNEQFF
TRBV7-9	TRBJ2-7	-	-	TGTGCCAGCAGCCTTCCTAGCGCCTACGAGCAGTACTTC	CASSLPSAYEQYF
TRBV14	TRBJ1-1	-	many	TGTGCCAGCAGCCGCGTCTGGGGGCCGAACACTGAAGCTTTCTTT	CASSRVWGPNTEAFF
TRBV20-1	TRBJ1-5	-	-	TGCAGTGCTAGAGACCCTACACTCCACAGGGCCAATTTT	CSARDPTLHRANF
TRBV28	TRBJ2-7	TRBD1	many	TGTGCCAGCAGTCAACAGGGGACAACCTACGAGCAGTACTTC	CASSQQGTTYEQYF
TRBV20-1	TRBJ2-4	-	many	TGCAGTGCTAGAGGACCGGGACAAGGAAACATTCAGTACTTC	CSARGPGQGNIQYF
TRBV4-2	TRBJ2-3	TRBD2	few	TGTGCCAGCAGCCAGGACGGGACTAGCGGTTCCACAGATACGCAGTATTTT	CASSQDGTSGSTDTQYF
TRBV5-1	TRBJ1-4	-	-	TGCGCCAGCTCATCACGGGACTCAACTAATGAAAAACTGTTTTTT	CASSSRDSTNEKLFF
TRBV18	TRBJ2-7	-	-	TGTGCCAGCTCACCGCAGGGAATAAAGCCTTTGGCCTACGAGCAGTACTTC	CASSPQGIKPLAYEQYF
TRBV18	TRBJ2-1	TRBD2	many	TGTGCCAGCTCACCATATGTGACTAGCGTAAGTGGTGAGCAGTTCTTC	CASSPYVTSVSGEQFF
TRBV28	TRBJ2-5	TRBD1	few	TGTGCCAGCAGAAAATACAGGGGTAGAGAGACCCAGTACTTC	CASRKYRGRETQYF
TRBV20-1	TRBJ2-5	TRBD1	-	TGCAGTGCTAGAGACCCCACTCCCCGACAGGGTCGATCCCAAGAGACCCAGTACTTC	CSARDPTPRQGRSQETQYF
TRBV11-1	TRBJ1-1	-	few	TGTGCCAGCAGCTGGGGGGAACTGGCTGAAGCTTTCTTT	CASSWGELAEAFF
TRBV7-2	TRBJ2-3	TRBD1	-	TGTGCCAGCAGCTTCAGGGGGCGCACAGATACGCAGTATTTT	CASSFRGRTDTQYF
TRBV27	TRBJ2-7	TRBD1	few	TGTGCCAGCAGCAAAGGGGTGACAGGGTTGGATACCTACGAGCAGTACTTC	CASSKGVTGLDTYEQYF
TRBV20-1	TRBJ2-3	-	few	TGCAGTGCCATACTAGGGGGGGCGGATACGCAGTATTTT	CSAILGGADTQYF
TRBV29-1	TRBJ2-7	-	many	TGCAGCGTTTCTAGGGACTACGAGCAGTACTTC	CSVSRDYEQYF
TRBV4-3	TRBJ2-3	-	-	TGCGCCAGCAGCCAAGCAGGAGCTGGGGAAGATACGCAGTATTTT	CASSQAGAGEDTQYF
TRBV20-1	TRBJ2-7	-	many	TGCAGTGCTAGACCAGGAGGCCGCGAGCAGTACTTC	CSARPGGREQYF
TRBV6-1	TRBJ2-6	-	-	TGTGCCAGCAGTGAAGGGGCATCTGGGGCCAACGTCCTGACTTTC	CASSEGASGANVLTF
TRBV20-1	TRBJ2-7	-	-	TGCAGTGCTAGAGCCGCCTACGAGCAGTACTTC	CSARAAYEQYF
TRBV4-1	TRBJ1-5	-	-	TGCGCCAGCAGCCAAGTTGGGCAGCCCCAGCATTTT	CASSQVGQPQHF
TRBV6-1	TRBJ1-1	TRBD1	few	TGTGCCAGCAGCGTCGACAGGGTGACTGAAGCTTTCTTT	CASSVDRVTEAFF
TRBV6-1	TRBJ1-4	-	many	TGTGCCAGCAGTGAAGGGGTCTCATGGAATGAAAAACTGTTTTTT	CASSEGVSWNEKLFF
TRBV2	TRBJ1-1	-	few	TGTGCCAGCTTCTTTTGGGGAAATACTGAAGCTTTCTTT	CASFFWGNTEAFF
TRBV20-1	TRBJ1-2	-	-	TGCAGTGCTAGAGACCGGAGACTAAATGGCTGCACCTTC	CSARDRRLNGCTF
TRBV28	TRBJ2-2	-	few	TGTGCCAGCAGTTTTGGGACAACGAACACCGGGGAGCTGTTTTTT	CASSFGTTNTGELFF
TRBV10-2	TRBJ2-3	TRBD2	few	TGCGCCGCCCCTAGCGGGAGGGCCCCTTTGGGGACAGATACGCAGTATTTT	CAAPSGRAPLGTDTQYF